The T cell receptor beta chain under discussion was sequenced for a study of cytomegalovirus exposure and HLA in healthy donors. Findings and limits, study-wide: Most subjects' HLA-A and HLA-B alleles were reportedly predicted from TCR beta sequences. When the data were analyzed later, several of the most significant clusters appeared to be linked to common viral pathogens.

Use of 60 Vbeta and 13 Jbeta primers characterized the PCR. The repertoire was sequenced with immunoSEQ multiplex PCR; TCRdb's copy has only in-frame clones and lacks some. The sample contains 150,000 to 200,000 clones, around four fifths of which appear only once. Worth noting for this clone: The target antigen is unknown.

Trimming cost V 5 bases and J 4 bases; bases outside gene matches: 3. This CDR3 region has 14 residues. The germline V gene has CDR1 SGHVS and CDR2 FNYEAQ. The sequence was obtained from a woman in her late teens or twenties in good health and CMV-seronegative. Specimen: PBMCs. The chain employs TRBV7-6 and TRBJ2-1; TRBD2 aligns across 9 bases. The CDR3 DNA is TGTGCCAGCAGCCGCGGGGGGGGATACAATGAGCAGTTCTTC. Encoded protein: CASSRGGGYNEQFF.